This T cell receptor beta chain comes out of a study of blood T cell repertoires in COVID-19. V was clipped by 0 bases and J by 7 bases, with 9 bases between them. This CDR3 has 14 amino acids. Germline values: CDR1 MGHRA, CDR2 YSYEKL. TCRdb's table, derived via immunoSEQ multiplex PCR, lists solely in-frame clones and lacks some. The top ten clones hold 0.8% to 1% of a sample with around 460,000 clones, approximately 90% of them seen once. The chain carries TRBV4-1 and TRBJ2-2; D is perhaps TRBD1 (6 bases). The clonotype comes from a man aged 18 to 29 with COVID-19, enrolled during active disease. Sequenced material: peripheral blood. Here the CDR3 reads CASSQDTGNGELFF. The CDR3, as DNA: TGCGCCAGCAGCCAAGATACAGGGAACGGGGAGCTGTTTTTT.